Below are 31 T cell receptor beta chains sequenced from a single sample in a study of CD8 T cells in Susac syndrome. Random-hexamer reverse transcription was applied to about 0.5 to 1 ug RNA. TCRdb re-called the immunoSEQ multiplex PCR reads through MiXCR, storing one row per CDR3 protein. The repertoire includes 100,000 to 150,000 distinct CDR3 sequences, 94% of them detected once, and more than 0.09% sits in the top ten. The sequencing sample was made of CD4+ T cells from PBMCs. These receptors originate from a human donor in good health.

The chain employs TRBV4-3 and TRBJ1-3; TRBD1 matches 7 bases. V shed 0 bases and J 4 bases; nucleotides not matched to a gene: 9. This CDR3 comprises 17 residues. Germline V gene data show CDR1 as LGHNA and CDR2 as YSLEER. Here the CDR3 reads CASSQEHTGDSGNTIYF. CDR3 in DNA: TGCGCCAGCAGCCAAGAGCATACAGGGGATTCCGGAAACACCATATATTTT.

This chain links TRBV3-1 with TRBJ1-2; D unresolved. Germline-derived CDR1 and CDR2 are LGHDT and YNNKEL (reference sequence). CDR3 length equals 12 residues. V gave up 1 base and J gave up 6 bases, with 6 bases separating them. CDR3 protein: CASSQAQDGYTF. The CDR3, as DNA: TGTGCCAGCAGCCAAGCGCAAGATGGCTACACCTTC. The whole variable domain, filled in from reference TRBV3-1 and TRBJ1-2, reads DTAVSQTPKYLVTQMGNDKSIKCEQNLGHDTMYWYKQDSKKFLKIMFSYNNKELIINETVPNRFSPKSPDKAHLNLHINSLELGDSAVYFCASSQAQDGYTFGSGTRLTVV.

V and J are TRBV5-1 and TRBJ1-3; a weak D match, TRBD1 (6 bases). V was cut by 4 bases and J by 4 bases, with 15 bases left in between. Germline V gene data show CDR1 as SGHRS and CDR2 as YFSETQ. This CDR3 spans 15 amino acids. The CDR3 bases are TGCGCCAGCAGCCGATCAGGGGATCAGGGAAACACCATATATTTT. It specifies CASSRSGDQGNTIYF.

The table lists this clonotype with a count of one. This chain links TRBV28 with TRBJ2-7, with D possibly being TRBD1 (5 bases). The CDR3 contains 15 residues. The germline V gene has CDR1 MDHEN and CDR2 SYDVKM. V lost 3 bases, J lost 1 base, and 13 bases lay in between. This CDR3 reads CASSFGWAGSYEQYF. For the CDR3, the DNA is TGTGCCAGCAGTTTCGGGTGGGCAGGGTCCTACGAGCAGTACTTC.

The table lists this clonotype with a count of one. The CDR3 DNA reads as TGTGCCAGCAGCCGAGGGGCGGGAGACTCCAATGAGCAGTTCTTC. This codes for CASSRGAGDSNEQFF. The V call is TRBV9, the J call TRBJ2-1, with TRBD2 matching 7 bases. Germline V gene data show CDR1 as SGDLS and CDR2 as YYNGEE. The CDR3 consists of 15 residues. J lost 6 bases, V lost 4 bases, and 10 bases had no gene match.

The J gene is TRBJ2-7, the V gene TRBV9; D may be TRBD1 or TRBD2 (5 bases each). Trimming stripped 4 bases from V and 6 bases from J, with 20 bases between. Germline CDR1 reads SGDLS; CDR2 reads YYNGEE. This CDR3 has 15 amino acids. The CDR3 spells CASSTTGARVGEQYF. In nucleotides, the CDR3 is TGTGCCAGCAGCACAACCGGGGCACGGGTCGGCGAGCAGTACTTC.

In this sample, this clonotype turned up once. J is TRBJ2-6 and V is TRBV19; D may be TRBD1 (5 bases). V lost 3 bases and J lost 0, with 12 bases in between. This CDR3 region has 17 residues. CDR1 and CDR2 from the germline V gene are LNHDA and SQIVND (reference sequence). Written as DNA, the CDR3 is TGTGCCAGTAGTATGACCACAGGCAGCTCTGGGGCCAACGTCCTGACTTTC. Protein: CASSMTTGSSGANVLTF.

CDR3 sequence reads: CASRQTMNTEAFF. The CDR3 coding sequence is TGTGCCAGCAGACAGACGATGAACACTGAAGCTTTCTTT. The chain joins TRBV6-5 to TRBJ1-1; no clear D gene. This CDR3 contains 13 residues. CDR1 MNHEY and CDR2 SVGAGI come from the germline V gene. With 6 bases removed from V and 0 bases from J, the gap between germline ends came to 8 bases.

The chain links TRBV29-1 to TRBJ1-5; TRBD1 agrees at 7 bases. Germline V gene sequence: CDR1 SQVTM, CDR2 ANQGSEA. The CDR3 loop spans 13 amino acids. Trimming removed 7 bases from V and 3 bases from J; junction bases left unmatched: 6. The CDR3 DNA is TGCAGCGCAGATGACAGGGACAATCAGCCCCAGCATTTT. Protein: CSADDRDNQPQHF.

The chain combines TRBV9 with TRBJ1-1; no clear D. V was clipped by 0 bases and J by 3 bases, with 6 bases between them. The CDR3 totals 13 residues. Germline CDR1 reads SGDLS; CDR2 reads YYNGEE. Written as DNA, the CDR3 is TGTGCCAGCAGCGTAGCTATCGACACTGAAGCTTTCTTT. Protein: CASSVAIDTEAFF.

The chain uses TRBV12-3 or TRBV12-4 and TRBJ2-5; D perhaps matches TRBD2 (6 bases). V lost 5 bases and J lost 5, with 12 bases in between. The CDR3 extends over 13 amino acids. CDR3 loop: CASSPHAGETQYF. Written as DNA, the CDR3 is TGTGCCAGCAGTCCCCACGCGGGGGAGACCCAGTACTTC.

This CDR3 reads CSSGGLAGSDEQYF. CDR3 DNA sequence: TGCAGCTCCGGGGGACTAGCGGGATCGGACGAGCAGTACTTC. J is TRBJ2-7 and V is TRBV29-1; 13 positions agree with TRBD2. The trim removed 8 bases at V and 5 bases at J, leaving 9 bases unmatched. Germline V CDR1 and CDR2: SQVTM, ANQGSEA. The CDR3 is 14 residues long.

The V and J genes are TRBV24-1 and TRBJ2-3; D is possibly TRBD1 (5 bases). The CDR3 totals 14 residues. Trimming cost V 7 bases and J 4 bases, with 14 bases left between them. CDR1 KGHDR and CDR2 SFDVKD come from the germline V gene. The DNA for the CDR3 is TGTGCCACCAGGACCCAGGGTTTTGCAGATACGCAGTATTTT. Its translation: CATRTQGFADTQYF.

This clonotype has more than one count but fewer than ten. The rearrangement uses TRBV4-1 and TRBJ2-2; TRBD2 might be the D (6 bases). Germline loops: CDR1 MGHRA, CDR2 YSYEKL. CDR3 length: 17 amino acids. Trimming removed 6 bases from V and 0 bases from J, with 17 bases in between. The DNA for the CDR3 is TGCGCCAGCAGTAAACGCGGGGCGGAGGCGAACACCGGGGAGCTGTTTTTT. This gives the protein CASSKRGAEANTGELFF.

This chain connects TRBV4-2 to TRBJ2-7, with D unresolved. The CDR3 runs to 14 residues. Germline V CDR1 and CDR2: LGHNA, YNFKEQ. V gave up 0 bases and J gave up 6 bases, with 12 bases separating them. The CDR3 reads CASSQERREREQYF. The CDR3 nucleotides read TGTGCCAGCAGCCAAGAACGTCGTGAACGCGAGCAGTACTTC.

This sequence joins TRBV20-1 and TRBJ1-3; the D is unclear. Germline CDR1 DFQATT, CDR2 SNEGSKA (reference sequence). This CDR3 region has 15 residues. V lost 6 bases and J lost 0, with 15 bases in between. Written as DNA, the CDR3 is TGCAGTGCCAGCAAGACGCCGAGCTCTGGAAACACCATATATTTT. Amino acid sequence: CSASKTPSSGNTIYF.

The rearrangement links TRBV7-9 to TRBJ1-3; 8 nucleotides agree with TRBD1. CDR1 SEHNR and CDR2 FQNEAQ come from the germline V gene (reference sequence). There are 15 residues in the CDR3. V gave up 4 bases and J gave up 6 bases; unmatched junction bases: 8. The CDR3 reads CASSSQGAAENTIYF. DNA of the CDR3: TGTGCCAGCAGCTCGCAGGGGGCGGCTGAAAACACCATATATTTT. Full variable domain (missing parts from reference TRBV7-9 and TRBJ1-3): DTGVSQNPRHKITKRGQNVTFRCDPISEHNRLYWYRQTLGQGPEFLTYFQNEAQLEKSRLLSDRFSAERPKGSFSTLEIQRTEQGDSAMYLCASSSQGAAENTIYFGEGSWLTVV.

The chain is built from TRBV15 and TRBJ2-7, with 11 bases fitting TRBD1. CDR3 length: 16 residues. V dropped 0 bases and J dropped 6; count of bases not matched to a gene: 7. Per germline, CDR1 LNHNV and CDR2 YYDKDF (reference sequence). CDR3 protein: CATSREGQGVGGEQYF. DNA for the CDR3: TGTGCCACCAGCAGAGAGGGACAGGGGGTCGGCGGCGAGCAGTACTTC.

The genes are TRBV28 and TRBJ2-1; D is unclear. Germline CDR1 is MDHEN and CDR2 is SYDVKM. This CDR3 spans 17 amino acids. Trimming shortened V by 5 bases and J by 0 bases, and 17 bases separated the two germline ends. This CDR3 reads CASSPFRDPGSYNEQFF. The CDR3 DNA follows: TGTGCCAGCAGTCCGTTCCGAGATCCAGGCTCCTACAATGAGCAGTTCTTC.

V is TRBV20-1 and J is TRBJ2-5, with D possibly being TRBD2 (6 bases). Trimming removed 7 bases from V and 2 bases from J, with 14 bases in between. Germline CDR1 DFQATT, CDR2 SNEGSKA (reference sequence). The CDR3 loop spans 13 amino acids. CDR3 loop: CSVAPGVQETQYF. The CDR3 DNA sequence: TGCAGTGTAGCCCCGGGGGTGCAAGAGACCCAGTACTTC.

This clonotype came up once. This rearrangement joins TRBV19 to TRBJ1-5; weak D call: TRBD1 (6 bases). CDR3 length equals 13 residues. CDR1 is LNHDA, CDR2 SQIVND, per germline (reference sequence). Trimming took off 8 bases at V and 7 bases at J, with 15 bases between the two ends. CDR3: CASSQGLGQPQHF. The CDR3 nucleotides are TGTGCCAGTTCACAGGGACTCGGGCAGCCCCAGCATTTT.

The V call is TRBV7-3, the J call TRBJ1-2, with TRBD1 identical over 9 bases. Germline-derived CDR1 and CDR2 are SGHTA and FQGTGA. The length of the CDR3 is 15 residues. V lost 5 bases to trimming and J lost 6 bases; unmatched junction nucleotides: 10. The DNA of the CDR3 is TGTGCCAGCAGCCCCGGACAGGGGTTTCTCGATGGCTACACCTTC. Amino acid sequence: CASSPGQGFLDGYTF.

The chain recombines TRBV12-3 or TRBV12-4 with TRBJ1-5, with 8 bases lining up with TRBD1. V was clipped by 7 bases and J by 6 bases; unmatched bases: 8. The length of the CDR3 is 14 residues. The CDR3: CASTYSGQVQPQHF. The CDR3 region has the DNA TGTGCCAGCACCTACTCGGGACAGGTTCAGCCCCAGCATTTT.

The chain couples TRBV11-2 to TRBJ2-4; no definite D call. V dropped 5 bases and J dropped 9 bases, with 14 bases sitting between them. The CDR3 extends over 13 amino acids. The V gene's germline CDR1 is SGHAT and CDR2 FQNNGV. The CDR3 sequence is CASSTTGFGIQYF. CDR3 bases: TGTGCCAGCAGCACCACCGGGTTTGGCATTCAGTACTTC.

The CDR3 DNA reads TGCGCCAGCAGCCAAGATCACAGGCTGAACACCGGGGAGCTGTTTTTT. Translation gives CASSQDHRLNTGELFF. The chain carries TRBV4-3 and TRBJ2-2, with D maybe TRBD1 (5 bases). CDR1 is LGHNA and CDR2 is YSLEER in the germline V gene. Trimming removed 0 bases at V and 1 base at J, with 9 bases between. The CDR3 is 16 residues long.

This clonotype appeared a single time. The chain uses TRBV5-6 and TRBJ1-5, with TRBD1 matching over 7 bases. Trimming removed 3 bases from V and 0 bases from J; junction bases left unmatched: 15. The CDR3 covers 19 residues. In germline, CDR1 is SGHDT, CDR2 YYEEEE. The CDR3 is CASSSAAAGQSNSNQPQHF. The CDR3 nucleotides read TGTGCCAGCAGCTCGGCGGCGGCGGGACAGTCTAATAGCAATCAGCCCCAGCATTTT.

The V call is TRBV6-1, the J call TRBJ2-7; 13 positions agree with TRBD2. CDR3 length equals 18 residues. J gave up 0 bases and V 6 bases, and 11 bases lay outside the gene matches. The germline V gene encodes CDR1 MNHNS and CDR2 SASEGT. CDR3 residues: CASSSGTSGIRSSYEQYF. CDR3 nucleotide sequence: TGTGCCAGCAGCTCCGGGACTAGCGGGATAAGGAGCTCCTACGAGCAGTACTTC.

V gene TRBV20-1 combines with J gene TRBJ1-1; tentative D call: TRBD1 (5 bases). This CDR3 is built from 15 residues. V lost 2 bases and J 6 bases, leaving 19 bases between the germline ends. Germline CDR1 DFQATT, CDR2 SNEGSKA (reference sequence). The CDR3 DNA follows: TGCAGTGCTAGATCTCCCCAGGGCAACGGGGCTGAAGCTTTCTTT. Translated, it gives CSARSPQGNGAEAFF.

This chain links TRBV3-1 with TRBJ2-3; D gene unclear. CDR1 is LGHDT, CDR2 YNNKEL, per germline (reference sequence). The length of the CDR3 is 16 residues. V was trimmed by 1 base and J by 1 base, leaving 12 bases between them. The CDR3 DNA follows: TGTGCCAGCAGCCAAGGTACCGCTCTCGGCACAGATACGCAGTATTTT. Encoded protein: CASSQGTALGTDTQYF.

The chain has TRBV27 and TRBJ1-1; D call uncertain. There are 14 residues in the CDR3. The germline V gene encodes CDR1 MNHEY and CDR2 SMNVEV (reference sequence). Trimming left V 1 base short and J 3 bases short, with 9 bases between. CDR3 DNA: TGTGCCAGCAGTTTATGGCCCGGAGACACTGAAGCTTTCTTT. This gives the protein CASSLWPGDTEAFF.

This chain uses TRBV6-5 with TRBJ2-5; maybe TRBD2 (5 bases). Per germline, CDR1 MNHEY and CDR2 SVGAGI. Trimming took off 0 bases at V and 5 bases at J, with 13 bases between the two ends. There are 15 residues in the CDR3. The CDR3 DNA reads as TGTGCCAGCAGTTACTCGGGTGACCCGGGGGAGACCCAGTACTTC. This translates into CASSYSGDPGETQYF.